The T cell receptor (beta chain) under discussion was sequenced for a study of T cell responses to AZD1222 COVID-19 vaccine. Some clones are missing from TCRdb's copy, which holds only in-frame ones; the method was immunoSEQ multiplex PCR. The sample includes approximately 80,000 clones, about 90% of them seen just once. This TCR came from an adult in good health. The sequences come from peripheral blood, collected on day 0 of AZD1222 vaccination.

The CDR3 sequence: CASSQIINTEAFF. The DNA for the CDR3 is TGTGCCAGCAGCCAAATCATTAACACTGAAGCTTTCTTT. The chain recombines TRBV14 with TRBJ1-1; D is uncertain. Trimming cost V 2 bases and J 2 bases, with 6 bases left between them. The CDR3 consists of 13 residues. Germline assignment: CDR1 SGHDN and CDR2 FVKESK.